A selection of T cell receptor beta chains follows, all from one sample in a study of blood T cell repertoires in COVID-19. The data were produced by immunoSEQ multiplex PCR, yet TCRdb's version contains in-frame clones alone and is incomplete. The table includes roughly 180,000 clones, 70% to 80% detected once. The specimen sequenced was peripheral blood. All receptors come from a woman aged 55-70 years with COVID-19, enrolled during active disease. CDR3s include the opening cysteine and the closing phenylalanine or tryptophan. D genes are given only for firm matches. Not all rows give a size; the values are once, few, many and, for expanded clones, a class.

J gene | clone size | D gene | V gene | CDR3 protein | CDR3 DNA
TRBJ2-1 | . | . | TRBV6-2/TRBV6-3 | CASSSDWYEQFF | TGTGCCAGCAGCTCGGACTGGTATGAGCAGTTCTTC
TRBJ2-1 | few | . | TRBV11-1 | CASSGKLARSYNEQFF | TGTGCCAGCAGCGGAAAGCTAGCGAGGTCCTACAATGAGCAGTTCTTC
TRBJ2-5 | . | TRBD1 | TRBV27 | CASSSGGRTQYF | TGTGCCAGCAGTTCAGGGGGTCGGACCCAGTACTTC
TRBJ1-5 | . | TRBD1 | TRBV28 | CASSLGDRGSNQPQHF | TGTGCCAGCAGTTTGGGGGACAGGGGAAGCAATCAGCCCCAGCATTTT
TRBJ1-4 | . | TRBD1 | TRBV5-1 | CASSLAQGAGEKLFF | TGCGCCAGCAGCTTGGCACAGGGGGCGGGAGAAAAACTGTTTTTT
TRBJ1-3 | . | . | TRBV30 | CAWSANSGNTIYF | TGTGCCTGGAGTGCAAACTCTGGAAACACCATATATTTT
TRBJ1-2 | . | TRBD1 | TRBV11-2 | CASSLSPGTGGLYGYTF | TGTGCCAGCAGCTTATCCCCCGGGACAGGGGGTTTATATGGCTACACCTTC
TRBJ1-6 | . | TRBD1 | TRBV28 | CAIPGGGTGGSNSPLHF | TGTGCCATCCCCGGCGGGGGGACAGGGGGGTCTAATTCACCCCTCCACTTT
TRBJ1-3 | . | . | TRBV6-5 | CASRSDRTSGNTIYF | TGTGCCAGCAGATCGGACAGAACGTCTGGAAACACCATATATTTT
TRBJ1-5 | . | TRBD1 | TRBV19 | CASSTDRGSNQPQHF | TGTGCCAGTAGTACGGACAGGGGGAGCAATCAGCCCCAGCATTTT
TRBJ1-3 | . | . | TRBV5-1 | CASSLSGDSSGNTIYF | TGCGCCAGCAGCTTATCGGGGGATTCCTCTGGAAACACCATATATTTT
TRBJ2-2 | . | . | TRBV11-3 | CASSLGLDTGELFF | TGTGCCAGCAGCTTAGGACTTGACACCGGGGAGCTGTTTTTT
TRBJ2-5 | . | TRBD1 | TRBV12-3/TRBV12-4 | CASSLDRVETQYF | TGTGCCAGCAGTTTGGACAGGGTGGAGACCCAGTACTTC
TRBJ2-1 | . | TRBD1 | TRBV7-3 | CASSPRGRGPRNEQFF | TGTGCCAGCAGCCCCAGGGGCAGGGGGCCTCGGAATGAGCAGTTCTTC
TRBJ1-2 | . | . | TRBV9 | CASSAEPDSTRSFGYTF | TGTGCCAGCAGCGCAGAACCTGACAGTACAAGAAGTTTTGGCTACACCTTC
TRBJ2-5 | once | . | TRBV4-3 | CASSQETFQETQYF | TGCGCCAGCAGCCAAGAAACTTTCCAAGAGACCCAGTACTTC
TRBJ1-6 | few | . | TRBV6-5 | CASSRQSYNSPLHF | TGTGCCAGCAGTCGACAGTCCTATAATTCACCCCTCCACTTT
TRBJ1-1 | . | . | TRBV5-1 | CASSPGGGSTEAFF | TGCGCCAGCAGCCCGGGAGGGGGGAGCACTGAAGCTTTCTTT
TRBJ1-6 | . | TRBD1 | TRBV11-3 | CASSPGGNSPLHF | TGTGCCAGCAGCCCAGGGGGGAATTCACCCCTCCACTTT
TRBJ2-1 | . | . | TRBV29-1 | CSVDISYNEQFF | TGCAGCGTAGACATCTCCTACAATGAGCAGTTCTTC
TRBJ1-1 | once | . | TRBV7-2 | CASSRTGTTEAFF | TGTGCCAGCAGTCGCACAGGGACCACTGAAGCTTTCTTT
TRBJ2-5 | . | . | TRBV5-1 | CASSLEGVQETQYF | TGCGCCAGCAGCTTGGAGGGGGTCCAAGAGACCCAGTACTTC
TRBJ2-1 | . | . | TRBV5-1 | CASSNDRFNEQFF | TGCGCCAGCAGCAACGACAGGTTCAATGAGCAGTTCTTC
TRBJ2-1 | . | TRBD2 | TRBV5-4 | CASSLTGVLAKNYNEQFF | TGTGCCAGCAGCTTGACAGGTGTACTAGCGAAAAATTACAATGAGCAGTTCTTC
TRBJ1-5 | few | . | TRBV19 | CASRETLRYSNQPQHF | TGTGCCAGTAGGGAGACCCTCCGTTATAGCAATCAGCCCCAGCATTTT
TRBJ1-1 | few | . | TRBV4-2 | CASSQDLRELFEAFF | TGTGCCAGCAGCCAAGATCTCCGGGAGCTTTTCGAAGCTTTCTTT
TRBJ2-3 | few | . | TRBV6-6 | CASYYGGVSADTQYF | TGTGCCAGCTACTACGGCGGGGTATCCGCAGATACGCAGTATTTT
TRBJ2-7 | . | . | TRBV27 | CASSSADTGFYEQYF | TGTGCCAGCAGTTCTGCCGACACGGGATTCTACGAGCAGTACTTC
TRBJ2-5 | . | . | TRBV30 | CAWSAGVGETQYF | TGTGCCTGGAGTGCAGGGGTCGGGGAGACCCAGTACTTC
TRBJ2-2 | . | TRBD1 | TRBV29-1 | CSVGDRANTGELFF | TGCAGCGTTGGGGACAGGGCAAACACCGGGGAGCTGTTTTTT
TRBJ1-1 | . | . | TRBV28 | CASSHGGALSNTEAFF | TGTGCCAGCAGTCACGGAGGGGCACTATCGAACACTGAAGCTTTCTTT
TRBJ2-2 | once | . | TRBV30 | CAWSVLAGNTGELFF | TGTGCCTGGAGTGTACTAGCCGGGAACACCGGGGAGCTGTTTTTT
TRBJ2-7 | . | . | TRBV7-6 | CASSPGLDEQYF | TGTGCCAGCAGCCCCGGACTGGACGAGCAGTACTTC
TRBJ2-5 | . | . | TRBV4-3 | CASSQDLRETQYF | TGCGCCAGCAGCCAAGATTTACGGGAGACCCAGTACTTC
TRBJ1-4 | . | TRBD1 | TRBV29-1 | CSVEDRAPGGKLFF | TGCAGCGTTGAAGATCGCGCTCCAGGGGGAAAACTGTTTTTT
TRBJ2-1 | . | . | TRBV9 | CASSPLGSSYNEQFF | TGTGCCAGCAGCCCCCTTGGGAGCTCCTACAATGAGCAGTTCTTC
TRBJ2-5 | . | TRBD2 | TRBV7-2 | CASSIIAGVETQYF | TGTGCCAGCAGCATCATAGCGGGAGTTGAGACCCAGTACTTC
TRBJ2-5 | . | TRBD1 | TRBV5-1 | CASSVTGSKETQYF | TGCGCCAGCAGCGTGACAGGGAGTAAAGAGACCCAGTACTTC
TRBJ2-7 | once | . | TRBV21-1 | CASSPRPVDRAPYYYEQYF | TGTGCCAGCAGCCCCCGCCCCGTGGACAGGGCCCCTTACTACTACGAGCAGTACTTC
TRBJ2-5 | few | . | TRBV15 | CATSPPGLARETQYF | TGTGCCACCAGCCCCCCGGGCCTAGCGAGGGAGACCCAGTACTTC
TRBJ1-4 | once | . | TRBV7-2 | CASSLSREKLFF | TGTGCCAGCAGCTTATCTCGGGAAAAACTGTTTTTT
TRBJ1-4 | . | TRBD1 | TRBV5-4 | CASSPGTGGTTNEKLFF | TGTGCCAGCAGCCCAGGGACAGGGGGGACAACTAATGAAAAACTGTTTTTT
TRBJ1-1 | few | . | TRBV5-5 | CASSLDSTRMNTEAFF | TGTGCCAGCAGCTTGGACTCTACCCGCATGAACACTGAAGCTTTCTTT
TRBJ1-1 | . | . | TRBV5-6 | CASSLASTPGAFF | TGTGCCAGCAGCTTGGCCAGTACCCCTGGAGCTTTCTTT
TRBJ1-1 | . | . | TRBV5-1 | CASRAGLFTEAFF | TGCGCCAGCAGGGCAGGGTTATTCACTGAAGCTTTCTTT
TRBJ2-5 | few | TRBD2 | TRBV3-1/TRBV3-2 | CASSQDPLAGGRETQYF | TGTGCCAGCAGCCAGGACCCTTTAGCGGGGGGGCGAGAGACCCAGTACTTC
TRBJ2-4 | few | TRBD1 | TRBV5-1 | CASSPPGTGGNIQYF | TGCGCCAGCAGCCCCCCAGGGACAGGGGGTAACATTCAGTACTTC
TRBJ2-1 | . | TRBD2 | TRBV28 | CASSLGGLAGVGEQFF | TGTGCCAGCAGTTTAGGGGGACTAGCGGGAGTCGGGGAGCAGTTCTTC
TRBJ2-6 | . | . | TRBV29-1 | CSVAGVSGANVLTF | TGCAGCGTTGCAGGGGTCTCTGGGGCCAACGTCCTGACTTTC
TRBJ1-6 | . | . | TRBV9 | CASSRVSSSPLHF | TGTGCCAGCAGCCGGGTATCTTCTTCACCCCTCCACTTT
TRBJ2-5 | . | . | TRBV6-6 | CASSGVFGGQETQYF | TGTGCCAGCAGCGGCGTGTTTGGTGGGCAGGAGACCCAGTACTTC
TRBJ2-1 | . | TRBD2 | TRBV9 | CASSFSGRGNEQFF | TGTGCCAGCAGCTTTAGCGGGAGGGGAAATGAGCAGTTCTTC
TRBJ2-5 | . | . | TRBV19 | CASSEGRQETQYF | TGTGCCAGTAGCGAGGGTAGGCAAGAGACCCAGTACTTC
TRBJ2-1 | . | TRBD2 | TRBV5-4 | CASRSGLAGNNEQFF | TGTGCCAGCAGGTCGGGACTAGCGGGGAACAATGAGCAGTTCTTC
TRBJ2-1 | . | TRBD1 | TRBV27 | CASSLIGTGSWNEQFF | TGTGCCAGCAGTTTAATTGGGACAGGGTCTTGGAATGAGCAGTTCTTC
TRBJ2-1 | . | . | TRBV23-1 | CASSQFWRSGFKQFF | TGCGCCAGCAGTCAATTTTGGAGATCAGGGTTTAAGCAGTTCTTC
TRBJ2-3 | . | TRBD1 | TRBV28 | CASSLSGDSRTDTQYF | TGTGCCAGCAGTTTATCAGGGGACAGTCGCACAGATACGCAGTATTTT
TRBJ1-5 | . | . | TRBV19 | CASSFQGSNQPQHF | TGTGCCAGTAGTTTCCAGGGAAGCAATCAGCCCCAGCATTTT
TRBJ2-6 | . | TRBD1 | TRBV28 | CASSRDDRVDSGANVLTF | TGTGCCAGCAGTCGGGACGACAGGGTAGACTCTGGGGCCAACGTCCTGACTTTC